These 10 T cell receptor beta chains originate from one sample sequenced in a study of blood T cell repertoires in COVID-19. Assay used: immunoSEQ multiplex PCR; TCRdb lists only in-frame clones, some missing. The sample records under 200,000 clones, about 87% being singletons. Sequenced sample: peripheral blood. Receptors were obtained from a man aged 40-49 years with active or convalescent COVID-19.

This clone was picked up a small number of times. This chain links TRBV14 with TRBJ2-7; TRBD1 is a possible D gene (6 bases). V lost 5 bases and J 3 bases, leaving 17 bases between the germline ends. Germline CDR1 SGHDN, CDR2 FVKESK. The CDR3 sequence is 15 residues long. CDR3 DNA sequence: TGTGCCAGCAGCTCTTACCCCGGGACAAACTACGAGCAGTACTTC. Its translation is CASSSYPGTNYEQYF.

This chain connects TRBV5-6 to TRBJ2-3; weak D call: TRBD1 (6 bases). The V end was cut by 4 bases, the J end by 1 base, with 13 bases between. The CDR3 extends over 15 amino acids. From germline, CDR1 is SGHDT and CDR2 YYEEEE. The CDR3 region is CASSPEQGGTDTQYF. The CDR3 region has the DNA TGTGCCAGCAGCCCGGAACAGGGAGGCACAGATACGCAGTATTTT.

V is TRBV19 and J is TRBJ1-5; no definite D call. V shed 3 bases and J shed 4 bases, with 13 bases lying between them. The CDR3 has 15 amino acids. The germline V gene encodes CDR1 LNHDA and CDR2 SQIVND (reference sequence). This CDR3 reads CASSIGSSPNQPQHF. The CDR3 region has the DNA TGTGCCAGTAGTATCGGGTCCTCCCCTAATCAGCCCCAGCATTTT.

The chain uses TRBV28 and TRBJ2-7; tentative D call: TRBD1 (7 bases). The CDR3 totals 15 residues. CDR1 is MDHEN, CDR2 SYDVKM, per germline. Trimming removed 6 bases at V and 7 bases at J, with 22 bases between. The CDR3 region is CASSPLEGAFREQYF. The CDR3 bases are TGTGCCAGCAGCCCCTTGGAGGGGGCATTTCGGGAGCAGTACTTC.

The chain combines TRBV4-1 with TRBJ2-7, with TRBD1 as a possible D gene (6 bases). Germline V gene lookup returns CDR1 MGHRA and CDR2 YSYEKL. Trimming stripped 3 bases from V and 3 bases from J, with 18 bases between. This CDR3 comprises 16 residues. CDR3 sequence (DNA): TGCGCCAGCAGCCACCCCCGGGACAACCCCTTCTACGAGCAGTACTTC. It specifies CASSHPRDNPFYEQYF.

This chain's CDR3 is CASSPLPGGGYNEQFF. CDR3 coding DNA: TGTGCCAGCTCACCGCTCCCCGGCGGGGGCTACAATGAGCAGTTCTTC. This rearrangement joins TRBV18 to TRBJ2-1; 7 nucleotides match TRBD2. CDR3 length equals 16 residues. Looked up from germline, CDR1 is KGHSH and CDR2 is LQKENI. V shed 3 bases and J 3 bases; nucleotides not matched to a gene: 8.

The chain has TRBV10-3 and TRBJ2-7, with D unresolved. The CDR3 extends over 13 amino acids. The V end lost 2 bases, the J end lost 3 bases, and 8 bases lay between the germline ends. Germline CDR1 reads ENHRY; CDR2 reads SYGVKD. The CDR3 sequence: CAISEVLNYEQYF. The CDR3 DNA reads TGTGCCATCAGTGAGGTGCTAAACTACGAGCAGTACTTC.

The chain combines TRBV9 with TRBJ1-2; TRBD1 matches 9 bases. The V gene end was trimmed by 0 bases and the J gene end by 5 bases; junction bases not matched to a gene: 5. CDR1 and CDR2 from the germline V gene are SGDLS and YYNGEE. The CDR3 length is 15 residues. CDR3 protein: CASSVEGQGVYGYTF. In DNA, the CDR3 is TGTGCCAGCAGCGTAGAGGGACAGGGTGTGTATGGCTACACCTTC.

The chain employs TRBV3-1 (or the pseudogene TRBV3-2) and TRBJ1-2, with 12 bases identical to TRBD1. Germline values: CDR1 LGHDT, CDR2 YNNKEL (reference sequence). The CDR3 length is 19 residues. V was clipped by 2 bases and J by 0 bases; unmatched bases: 10. This CDR3 is CASSQSFGTGGLTNYGYTF. The CDR3 DNA is TGTGCCAGCAGCCAAAGCTTTGGGACAGGGGGCCTCACTAACTATGGCTACACCTTC.

The rearrangement joins TRBV30 to TRBJ1-5, with 8 bases fitting TRBD1. Germline CDR1 is GTSNPN and CDR2 is SVGIG (reference sequence). V shed 2 bases and J 7 bases; nucleotides not matched to a gene: 13. CDR3 length equals 16 residues. The CDR3 loop reads CAWSSPGTGFYQPQHF. The CDR3, as DNA: TGTGCCTGGAGTTCCCCCGGGACAGGTTTTTACCAGCCCCAGCATTTT.